The 28 T cell receptor beta chains reported below all come from one sample, sequenced in a study of tumor-infiltrating lymphocytes in primary liver carcinoma. With a constant-region primer, TCR beta cDNA was made from about 0.5 ug of total RNA. Modified slightly, ARM-PCR produced TCR beta libraries over three nested multiplex PCR rounds. TRBV1-TRBV30 forward and Cbeta reverse primers drove the first two approximately 11-cycle rounds. TCRdb ran MiXCR on the multiplex PCR reads and lists one entry per CDR3 protein. Of over 35,000 distinct CDR3 sequences in the sample, about three quarters were seen once. The tissue used was unsorted bulk material of 20-30 mg. RNA and DNA were co-extracted from it with the AllPrep DNA/RNA mini kit. Sequences were obtained from liver tumor tissue from sampling region 2. As to subset: tumor region T2, inferior pole. These TCRs come from a man in his forties with primary liver carcinoma and hepatitis B virus infection.

This clonotype counts as medium-sized. The chain has TRBV6-1 and TRBJ2-5, with 8 bases that match TRBD1. V lost 1 base, J lost 1 base, and 5 bases stayed unmatched. This CDR3 is 16 amino acids long. In germline, CDR1 is MNHNS, CDR2 SASEGT. As DNA, the CDR3 is TGTGCCAGCAGTGAAGAGGAAGGGACAGGCCAAGAGACCCAGTACTTC. This encodes CASSEEEGTGQETQYF.

This clonotype is medium-sized by share. The V call is TRBV6-2 or TRBV6-3, the J call TRBJ2-3, with D unresolved. The length of the CDR3 is 15 residues. Looked up from germline, CDR1 is MNHEY and CDR2 is SVGEGT. V was clipped by 7 bases and J by 0 bases, with 14 bases between them. The CDR3 DNA reads as TGTGCCAGCAATAAGGCTTCATGGAGCACAGATACGCAGTATTTT. It is translated as CASNKASWSTDTQYF.

This clonotype was picked up a small number of times. The CDR3 does not close with the conserved phenylalanine or tryptophan, likely indicating a read error. This chain joins TRBV7-2 and TRBJ2-1, with a possible D match to TRBD2 (7 bases). Trimming cost V 0 bases and J 4 bases, with 10 bases left between them. This CDR3 contains 15 residues. Germline-derived CDR1 and CDR2 are SGHTA and FQGNSA. As DNA, the CDR3 is TGTGCCAGCAGCTTAGCGCGGGGGCAGTACAATGAGCAGTTCTCC. This encodes CASSLARGQYNEQFS.

Regarding this clonotype: One end of the junction varies from germline; a read error may be responsible. The chain carries TRBV11-1 and TRBJ2-3; 7 bases fit TRBD2. Germline V gene lookup returns CDR1 SGHAT and CDR2 FQDESV (reference sequence). The CDR3 length is 16 residues. CDR3 region: CASSPSPSGKVSTQYF. As DNA, the CDR3 is TGTGCCAGCAGCCCCTCCCCCAGCGGGAAGGTGTCTACGCAGTATTTC.

Details on this clonotype: One end of the junction is discordant with germline, which a read error may explain. J is TRBJ2-7 and V is TRBV20-1; perhaps TRBD2 as D (5 bases). Germline V gives CDR1 DFQATT, CDR2 SNEGSKA (reference sequence). CDR3 size: 14 residues. CDR3: CNARESRGVYEQYF. The CDR3 DNA reads TGCAATGCTAGAGAATCCCGGGGAGTCTACGAGCAGTACTTC.

Remarks on this clonotype: An end of the junction does not agree with germline; a read error may underlie this. The chain has TRBV11-2 and TRBJ2-1; D is unclear. The CDR3 length is 14 residues. Germline V lookup: CDR1 SGHAT, CDR2 FQNNGV. CDR3 amino acids: CASSLPGFDNEHFF. Written as DNA, the CDR3 is TGTGCCAGCAGCTTGCCCGGGTTCGACAATGAGCACTTCTTC.

The rearrangement joins TRBV20-1 to TRBJ2-5; TRBD1 matches at 8 bases. Germline V gene lookup returns CDR1 DFQATT and CDR2 SNEGSKA (reference sequence). The junction had 10 bases not matched to a gene; V was cut back by 5 bases and J by 2 bases. CDR3 length: 15 amino acids. CDR3 DNA sequence: TGCAGTGCTTTTCCCCAACAGGGGGGACAAGAGACCCAGTACTTC. Its translation is CSAFPQQGGQETQYF.

This clonotype appeared many times. The rearrangement joins TRBV12-3 or TRBV12-4 to TRBJ2-2, with D uncertain. Trimming cost V 3 bases and J 6 bases, with 5 bases left between them. There are 12 residues in the CDR3. Written as DNA, the CDR3 is TGTGCCAGCAGTTTGGTCCCCGGGGAGCTGTTTTTT. This sequence encodes CASSLVPGELFF.

Details on this clonotype: This likely comes from a read error, as the CDR3 has no conserved phenylalanine or tryptophan at its end. The chain links TRBV28 to TRBJ1-5, with a possible D match to TRBD1 (5 bases). Germline CDR1 MDHEN, CDR2 SYDVKM. The CDR3 runs 15 residues. CDR3 in amino acids: CASSLRGLGNQPQHI. CDR3 nucleotides: TGTGCAAGCAGTTTAAGGGGTTTGGGCAATCAGCCCCAGCATATT.

Points on this clonotype: An end of the junction does not agree with germline; a read error may underlie this. The genes are TRBV12-3 or TRBV12-4 and TRBJ1-2; TRBD1 agrees at 7 bases. The CDR3 is 12 residues long. The CDR3 sequence is CDSSIGGYGYSF. Here the CDR3 DNA reads TGTGACAGCAGCATAGGGGGCTATGGCTACTCCTTC.

The chain links TRBV6-1 to TRBJ2-2, with no clear D. This CDR3 has 15 residues. The germline CDR1 and CDR2 sequences are MNHNS and SASEGT. The CDR3 loop reads CTGSEGWWLAGELFF. The CDR3 DNA sequence: TGTACCGGCAGTGAAGGATGGTGGCTCGCCGGGGAGCTGTTTTTT.

Concerning this clonotype: The junction departs from the called germline gene at one end, perhaps through a read error. This chain links TRBV6-2 or TRBV6-3 with TRBJ2-7; D is unclear. The CDR3 is made up of 12 amino acids. CDR1 and CDR2 from the germline V gene are MNHEY and SVGEGT. The CDR3 sequence is CDSTSSVYEQYF. The CDR3 DNA reads as TGTGACAGCACCTCTAGTGTATACGAGCAGTACTTC.

A note on this clonotype: At one end, the junction sequence differs from germline, possibly due to a read error. The V and J genes are TRBV11-1 and TRBJ2-1, with D perhaps assigned TRBD1 or TRBD2 (5 bases each). The length of the CDR3 is 15 residues. Germline CDR1 SGHAT, CDR2 FQDESV (reference sequence). DNA of the CDR3: TGTGTCAGCAGCTTCCAGGGACCCCTGGACAATGTGCAGTTCTTC. Its protein product is CVSSFQGPLDNVQFF.

Comments on this clonotype: Here the CDR3 omits its conserved ending phenylalanine or tryptophan, so a read error is the likely source. V and J are TRBV29-1 and TRBJ1-2; 7 bases are shared with TRBD1. The germline V gene has CDR1 SQVTM and CDR2 ANQGSEA. The CDR3 has 13 residues. Here the CDR3 reads CSVRLGGAYGYTL. In nucleotides, the CDR3 is TGCAGCGTCCGATTAGGGGGCGCCTATGGTTACACCCTC.

This clonotype occurred once. Relative to the germline gene, one junction end is altered; a read error may explain this. V and J are TRBV5-1 and TRBJ2-7, with 8 bases fitting TRBD1. CDR3 length: 14 residues. Germline-derived CDR1 and CDR2 are SGHRS and YFSETQ. In DNA, the CDR3 is TGCCCCAGCAGCTCGCTTCAGGGGGCTAACGAGCAGTACTTC. Its protein product is CPSSSLQGANEQYF.

Turning to this clonotype: Mismatch with germline at one junction end may stem from a read error. The chain combines TRBV7-9 with TRBJ1-1; TRBD1 agrees at 7 bases. The CDR3 sequence is 15 residues long. CDR1 SEHNR and CDR2 FQNEAQ come from the germline V gene (reference sequence). For the CDR3, the DNA is TGTGCCAGCAGCATACCGACAGGGATGGACACTGAAGCTTTATTT. This translates into CASSIPTGMDTEALF.

This clonotype was detected once. A read error is likely, as this CDR3 ends without the conserved phenylalanine or tryptophan. The V gene is TRBV6-6, the J gene TRBJ2-7; 7 bases map to TRBD2. After removal of 4 bases from V and 7 bases from J, the junction contained 7 bases not matched to a gene. The CDR3 runs 13 residues. Germline V lookup: CDR1 MNHNY, CDR2 SVGAGI (reference sequence). Written as DNA, the CDR3 is TGTGCCAGCAGTTTTCAGCGGGACTATGAGCAGTACTTA. It codes for CASSFQRDYEQYL.

As regards this clonotype: One base away lies a much larger clone, so this may be a sequencing read error. The J gene is TRBJ1-2, the V gene TRBV20-1; weak D call: TRBD1 (5 bases). CDR1 is DFQATT, CDR2 SNEGSKA, per germline (reference sequence). The CDR3 covers 12 residues. The DNA for the CDR3 is TGCGGAGGGGTGCCAGCGTACTATGGCTACACCTTC. This encodes CGGVPAYYGYTF.

The gene calls are TRBV13 and TRBJ2-1; D ambiguous. With 3 bases removed from V and 0 bases from J, the gap between germline ends came to 15 bases. CDR1 and CDR2 from the germline V gene are PRHDT and FYEKMQ (reference sequence). The CDR3 is 17 amino acids. This CDR3 is CASSLRLGCSSYNEQFF. The CDR3 DNA is TGTGCCAGCAGCTTGAGGTTGGGCTGTAGCTCCTACAATGAGCAGTTCTTC.

In regard to this clonotype: Mismatch with germline at one junction end may stem from a read error. This chain joins TRBV15 and TRBJ2-3, with D perhaps matching TRBD2 (6 bases). The germline V gene encodes CDR1 LNHNV and CDR2 YYDKDF (reference sequence). This CDR3 is 14 amino acids long. The CDR3, as DNA: TGTGTCACCCGGCGGGGAGCGGACACAGATACGCAGTATTTT. Translating gives CVTRRGADTDTQYF.

The chain employs TRBV14 and TRBJ2-1, with TRBD2 matching over 7 bases. CDR1 and CDR2 from the germline V gene are SGHDN and FVKESK. The CDR3 length is 18 residues. The V gene end was trimmed by 1 base and the J gene end by 7 bases; junction bases not matched to a gene: 16. CDR3 DNA sequence: TGTGCCAGCAGCCAAGGGTTGTTTGGCGGGAGATCTAGGAATGAGCAGTTCTTC. Translation gives CASSQGLFGGRSRNEQFF.

The rearrangement uses TRBV5-4 and TRBJ2-3; TRBD2 matches at 9 bases. With 1 base clipped from V and 7 bases from J, the junction kept 10 bases outside the gene matches. This CDR3 comprises 16 residues. Germline loops: CDR1 SGHNT, CDR2 YYREEE (reference sequence). The CDR3 region is CASSLLAGGPANTQYF. For the CDR3, the DNA is TGTGCCAGCAGCTTGCTCGCGGGAGGGCCCGCGAATACGCAGTATTTT.

This clonotype has just a few counts. The chain recombines TRBV5-1 with TRBJ2-5, with a tentative D call TRBD1 (5 bases). Per the germline V gene, CDR1 is SGHRS and CDR2 is YFSETQ. V was shortened by 1 base and J by 10 bases, with 17 bases between the two germline ends. CDR3 length: 14 amino acids. The CDR3 DNA follows: TGCGCCAGCAGCTTGATTACAGGTTCAGAGGTCCAGTACTTC. As protein: CASSLITGSEVQYF.

V usage is TRBV7-6 and J usage is TRBJ2-7, with D perhaps matching TRBD2 (6 bases). Deletions cut 2 bases from V and 3 bases from J, with 14 bases between. The length of the CDR3 is 15 residues. Germline CDR1 is SGHVS and CDR2 is FNYEAQ. The CDR3 coding sequence is TGTGCCAGCAGCTTACTAGGTAGCGGACTCTACGAGCAGTACTTC. Amino acid sequence: CASSLLGSGLYEQYF.

The CDR3 is CASRLPDKEQYF. CDR3 nucleotides: TGTGCCAGCAGGTTGCCCGATAAGGAGCAGTACTTC. The V gene is TRBV7-9, the J gene TRBJ2-7; D not resolved. Trimming stripped 6 bases from V and 7 bases from J, with 13 bases between. Germline V gene lookup returns CDR1 SEHNR and CDR2 FQNEAQ (reference sequence). The CDR3 sequence is 12 residues long. Full variable domain (outside the CDR3, taken from reference TRBV7-9 and TRBJ2-7): DTGVSQNPRHKITKRGQNVTFRCDPISEHNRLYWYRQTLGQGPEFLTYFQNEAQLEKSRLLSDRFSAERPKGSFSTLEIQRTEQGDSAMYLCASRLPDKEQYFGPGTRLTVT.

Only a few counts were recorded for this clonotype. V and J are TRBV23-1 and TRBJ2-1; possibly TRBD2 for D (5 bases). TRBV23-1 is an open reading frame, and its role is uncertain. The CDR3 is made up of 15 amino acids. Trimming cost V 0 bases and J 4 bases, with 10 bases left between them. The CDR3 spells CASSQSGGPYNEQFF. The CDR3 DNA reads as TGCGCCAGCAGTCAATCGGGCGGGCCTTACAATGAGCAGTTCTTC.

This clonotype was counted at least ten times. The chain joins TRBV5-1 to TRBJ2-1; tentatively, D is TRBD2 (5 bases). The length of the CDR3 is 14 residues. Trimming left V 4 bases short and J 16 bases short, with 24 bases between. The germline V gene encodes CDR1 SGHRS and CDR2 YFSETQ. CDR3 DNA: TGCGCCAGCAGCCACGGACTGGAAGCCGGGTATTACTTCTTC. Translation gives CASSHGLEAGYYFF.

The rearrangement links TRBV6-2 or TRBV6-3 to TRBJ2-1, with no clear D. The CDR3 is made up of 13 amino acids. V dropped 10 bases and J dropped 7 bases, with 17 bases sitting between them. Germline V gene data show CDR1 as MNHEY and CDR2 as SVGEGT. The CDR3 loop is CATRLGVWNEQFF. The DNA of the CDR3 is TGTGCCACCCGGCTCGGAGTCTGGAATGAGCAGTTCTTC.